The next 3 T cell receptor beta chains were all read from a single sample in a study of post-analysis software for immune sequencing data. No antigen has been assigned to these receptors. Included in the TCR beta cDNA libraries were unique molecular identifiers. From the PCR reads, TCRdb called clonotypes with MiXCR, one entry per CDR3 protein. The sample lists hundreds of thousands of distinct CDR3 sequences; around 27% were seen once. Study-wide results and caveats: Four to six TRBV segments, including TRBV5-6, TRBV5-1 and TRBV20-1, were more frequent in patients than controls.

Material for sequencing was blood. The receptors come from a girl aged 5 to 17 with multiple sclerosis.

V gene TRBV7-2 combines with J gene TRBJ2-3; 7 bases fit TRBD2. This CDR3 is built from 15 residues. Germline V CDR1 and CDR2: SGHTA, FQGNSA. Losses at the gene ends were 2 bases for V and 6 bases for J; bases not matched to a gene: 8. CDR3 protein: CASSLMAGDMDTQYF. The CDR3 DNA reads as TGTGCCAGCAGCTTAATGGCGGGAGACATGGATACGCAGTATTTT.

The chain has TRBV7-2 and TRBJ1-5; 7 positions match TRBD1. This CDR3 is 16 amino acids long. Losses at the gene ends were 1 base for V and 7 bases for J; bases not matched to a gene: 10. Germline V gives CDR1 SGHTA, CDR2 FQGNSA. The CDR3, as DNA: TGTGCCAGCAGCTTAGGGGCGACAGGGCTCGGCCAGCCCCAGCATTTT. Encoded protein: CASSLGATGLGQPQHF.

This chain links TRBV20-1 with TRBJ2-1; D is perhaps TRBD2 (6 bases). The CDR3 contains 12 residues. Germline loops: CDR1 DFQATT, CDR2 SNEGSKA (reference sequence). With 6 bases removed from V and 10 bases from J, the gap between germline ends came to 16 bases. The CDR3 region is CSAVAGAGEQFF. The CDR3 coding sequence is TGCAGTGCCGTCGCCGGAGCGGGCGAGCAGTTCTTC.